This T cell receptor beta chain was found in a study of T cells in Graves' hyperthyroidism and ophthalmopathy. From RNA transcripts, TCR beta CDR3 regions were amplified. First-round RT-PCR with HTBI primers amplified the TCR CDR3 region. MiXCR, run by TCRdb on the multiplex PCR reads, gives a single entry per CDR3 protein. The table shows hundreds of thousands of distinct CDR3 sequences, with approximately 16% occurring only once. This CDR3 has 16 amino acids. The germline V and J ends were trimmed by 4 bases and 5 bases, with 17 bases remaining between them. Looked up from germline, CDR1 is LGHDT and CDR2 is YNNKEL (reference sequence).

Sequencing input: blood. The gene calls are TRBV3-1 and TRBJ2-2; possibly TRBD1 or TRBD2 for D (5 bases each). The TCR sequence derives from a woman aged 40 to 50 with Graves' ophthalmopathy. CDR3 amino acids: CASSRHGGSSTGELFF. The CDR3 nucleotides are TGTGCCAGCAGCCGTCATGGGGGTTCGAGTACCGGGGAGCTGTTTTTT.